What follows describes a single T cell receptor (beta chain). Its specificity is unknown. The data were taken from a study of T cells in localized non-small cell lung cancer. Sequencing was performed with immunoSEQ multiplex PCR; in TCRdb, only in-frame clones are kept and a portion is missing. In the table there are 3,000 to 4,000 clones, around 30% of which are singletons. CDR3 length: 17 amino acids. In germline, CDR1 is SGHRS, CDR2 YFSETQ. V trimming: 0 bases; J trimming: 4 bases; junction bases outside the gene matches: 9. Findings of the study overall: Because sequencing included only one region (of the tumor), heterogeneity remains possible. When the top 100 tumor clones were examined, a median about 60 of them also appeared in the adjacent lung, which was paired and uninvolved. Uninvolved nearby lung showed the greatest T cell clonality, exceeding that found in tumor. Higher T cell density in the blood was associated with longer overall survival, whereas higher adjacent-lung clonality associated with shorter survival.

The sample in question was lung tumor tissue, obtained before any cancer treatment. The clonotype comes from a male donor aged 60 or older with stage I lung adenocarcinoma. The chain couples TRBV5-1 to TRBJ2-2; 7 bases fit TRBD1. CDR3 coding DNA: TGCGCCAGCAGCTTGGACCAACAGGGGAGAGGCACCGGGGAGCTGTTTTTT. Protein product: CASSLDQQGRGTGELFF.